This passage covers 22 T cell receptor beta chains from one sample sequenced in a study of beta chain features in type 1 diabetes. Investigators reverse transcribed all isolated RNA, so they sequenced expressed TCRB transcripts. Produced via immunoSEQ multiplex PCR; TCRdb's table is partial and in-frame only. The sample yields 200,000 to 250,000 clones, 27% seen once. Sequencing used central memory CD4+ T cells from blood. The receptors were gathered from a man aged 25 to 40 in good health.

This clone was recorded a few times. The V call is TRBV4-1, the J call TRBJ2-7, with 8 bases fitting TRBD2. The germline gives CDR1 MGHRA, CDR2 YSYEKL. The J segment lost 3 bases and the V segment lost 3 bases, leaving 13 bases of the junction unmatched. The CDR3 is 17 residues long. The chain's CDR3 is CASSHSSMGLEVYEQYF. CDR3 nucleotide sequence: TGCGCCAGCAGCCACTCCAGCATGGGACTAGAAGTCTACGAGCAGTACTTC.

This chain links TRBV6-5 with TRBJ2-7; the match to TRBD1 covers 7 bases. CDR1 is MNHEY and CDR2 is SVGAGI in the germline V gene. CDR3 length equals 16 residues. With 0 bases clipped from V and 1 base from J, the junction kept 6 bases outside the gene matches. The CDR3 spells CASSYSMTGRSYEQYF. CDR3 DNA sequence: TGTGCCAGCAGTTACTCTATGACAGGGCGGTCCTACGAGCAGTACTTC.

For this clone: The sample has other DNA sequences that encode this CDR3 too. The chain is built from TRBV30 and TRBJ1-2, with D perhaps TRBD1 (5 bases). V lost 3 bases and J 2 bases, leaving 7 bases between the germline ends. The CDR3 sequence is 12 residues long. Germline values: CDR1 GTSNPN, CDR2 SVGIG (reference sequence). The chain's CDR3 is CAWSRGNYGYTF. CDR3 bases: TGTGCCTGGAGCCGGGGGAACTATGGCTACACCTTC.

The J gene is TRBJ2-7, the V gene TRBV7-8; D uncertain. This CDR3 is 12 amino acids long. Germline CDR1 is SGHVS and CDR2 is FQNEAQ. V was shortened by 1 base and J by 4 bases, with 5 bases between the two germline ends. CDR3 sequence reads: CASSLVGYEQYF. CDR3 DNA: TGTGCCAGCAGCTTAGTGGGGTACGAGCAGTACTTC.

This clone was recorded many times. The rearrangement joins TRBV12-5 to TRBJ2-4; D not certain. Germline CDR1 LGHNT, CDR2 FRNRAP. V was shortened by 5 bases and J by 6 bases, with 5 bases between the two germline ends. The CDR3 sequence is 11 residues long. The CDR3 region has the DNA TGTGCTAGTGGTCCCGGAAACATTCAGTACTTC. It specifies CASGPGNIQYF.

The rearrangement links TRBV7-2 to TRBJ2-1, with 12 bases aligning to TRBD2. CDR3 length: 16 residues. Trimming cost V 5 bases and J 7 bases; bases outside gene matches: 9. Germline lookup yields CDR1 SGHTA and CDR2 FQGNSA. The CDR3, as DNA: TGTGCCAGCAGCACTCTAGCGGGGGGGCTGGGAAATGAGCAGTTCTTC. Translation gives CASSTLAGGLGNEQFF.

The chain uses TRBV10-3 and TRBJ2-5; 7 bases line up with TRBD1. The CDR3 covers 16 residues. The germline V gene encodes CDR1 ENHRY and CDR2 SYGVKD. Losses at the gene ends were 6 bases for V and 5 bases for J; bases not matched to a gene: 15. As DNA, the CDR3 is TGTGCCATCAGCTACGCCCTCAGGGGGAACGGGGAGACCCAGTACTTC. Translating it yields CAISYALRGNGETQYF.

For this clone: Relative to the germline gene, one junction end is altered; a read error may explain this. The J gene is TRBJ1-1, the V gene TRBV7-9; tentative D call: TRBD1 (6 bases). The CDR3 has 13 residues. Germline CDR1 and CDR2: SEHNR and FQNEAQ (reference sequence). For the CDR3, the DNA is TGTGCCAGCAGCCCCGACAGGAACGCTGAAGCTTTCTTT. Amino acids: CASSPDRNAEAFF.

V usage is TRBV5-1 and J usage is TRBJ2-7; 7 nucleotides line up with TRBD2. The V gene's germline CDR1 is SGHRS and CDR2 YFSETQ. Unmatched junction bases numbered 11, after V lost 0 bases and J lost 5 bases. This CDR3 contains 16 residues. The DNA of the CDR3 is TGCGCCAGCAGCTTGGGCGGTACGACTAGCAAGGACGAGCAGTACTTC. Amino acid sequence: CASSLGGTTSKDEQYF.

The rearrangement links TRBV15 to TRBJ2-1, with TRBD2 matching over 8 bases. Germline V gives CDR1 LNHNV, CDR2 YYDKDF (reference sequence). This CDR3 has 17 residues. Losses at the gene ends were 2 bases for V and 0 bases for J; bases not matched to a gene: 6. This chain's CDR3 is CATSRFIAGSSYNEQFF. CDR3 bases: TGTGCCACCAGCAGATTCATAGCGGGAAGCTCCTACAATGAGCAGTTCTTC.

The V gene is TRBV5-1, the J gene TRBJ1-1, with D possibly TRBD1 on 5 matching bases. The V end lost 7 bases, the J end lost 1 base, and 14 bases lay between the germline ends. Germline loops: CDR1 SGHRS, CDR2 YFSETQ. CDR3 length: 14 amino acids. In DNA, the CDR3 is TGCGCCAGCGGACTACTAACAGGGAACACTGAAGCTTTCTTT. As protein: CASGLLTGNTEAFF. Filled out from reference TRBV5-1 and TRBJ1-1, the complete variable domain reads KAGVTQTPRYLIKTRGQQVTLSCSPISGHRSVSWYQQTPGQGLQFLFEYFSETQRNKGNFPGRFSGRQFSNSRSEMNVSTLELGDSALYLCASGLLTGNTEAFFGQGTRLTVV.

The chain carries TRBV30 and TRBJ2-5; D is uncertain. The end of the DNA aligns better with TRBJ2-7, so the J call may be wrong. The CDR3 sequence is 11 residues long. Germline V gene data show CDR1 as GTSNPN and CDR2 as SVGIG (reference sequence). Written as DNA, the CDR3 is TGTGCCTGGAGTTCGACCTACGAGCAGTACTTC. Its translation: CAWSSTYEQYF.

The V call is TRBV5-4, the J call TRBJ1-1; D gene unclear. V shed 5 bases and J shed 8 bases, with 16 bases lying between them. Germline values: CDR1 SGHNT, CDR2 YYREEE (reference sequence). CDR3 length: 13 residues. In DNA, the CDR3 is TGTGCCAGCAGAACGTACATCGGCTCCGAAGCTTTCTTT. This encodes CASRTYIGSEAFF.

This clone has only a few counts. The rearrangement uses TRBV28 and TRBJ2-3; tentatively, D is TRBD1 or TRBD2 (5 bases each). Trimming took 5 bases from V and 1 from J, leaving 22 bases between them. Germline V CDR1 and CDR2: MDHEN, SYDVKM. This CDR3 has 18 amino acids. This CDR3 is CASSHHSATRGGTDTQYF. Written as DNA, the CDR3 is TGTGCCAGCAGTCACCACTCCGCGACCCGAGGGGGCACAGATACGCAGTATTTT.

V and J are TRBV12-5 and TRBJ1-3; 8 positions agree with TRBD1. The V segment lost 3 bases and the J segment 1 base; nucleotides outside the gene matches: 8. The CDR3 length is 17 residues. Germline V gene sequence: CDR1 LGHNT, CDR2 FRNRAP. The CDR3 spells CASGFLTGATSGNTIYF. CDR3 bases: TGTGCTAGTGGTTTTTTGACAGGGGCCACTTCTGGAAACACCATATATTTT.

This clone was detected only once. The rearrangement links TRBV7-2 to TRBJ1-3; TRBD1 agrees at 8 bases. The CDR3 has 16 residues. CDR1 and CDR2 from the germline V gene are SGHTA and FQGNSA. V dropped 4 bases and J dropped 0; count of bases not matched to a gene: 5. The CDR3 DNA is TGTGCCAGCAGCTACGTAGGACAGGGCTCTGGAAACACCATATATTTT. Protein sequence: CASSYVGQGSGNTIYF.

The CDR3 DNA is TGTGCAAGTATAAGTTTGGGTGAGGAGTTCTTC. This translates into CASISLGEEFF. This chain uses TRBV12-2 with TRBJ2-1; the table's D call TRBD2 went unverified against the DNA. TRBV12-2 is a known pseudogene. The CDR3 consists of 11 residues.

The chain uses TRBV9 and TRBJ2-3, with no clear D. Per the germline V gene, CDR1 is SGDLS and CDR2 is YYNGEE. CDR3 length: 14 residues. The V gene lost 2 bases and the J gene lost 5 bases, with 12 bases spanning the gap. CDR3 DNA: TGTGCCAGCAGCGTGAGTAGGATTCGAGATACGCAGTATTTT. Protein: CASSVSRIRDTQYF. Full variable domain (missing parts from reference TRBV9 and TRBJ2-3): DSGVTQTPKHLITATGQRVTLRCSPRSGDLSVYWYQQSLDQGLQFLIQYYNGEERAKGNILERFSAQQFPDLHSELNLSSLELGDSALYFCASSVSRIRDTQYFGPGTRLTVL.

Only a few counts were recorded for this clone. V and J are TRBV21-1 and TRBJ2-1; no DNA check was done on the table's D call, TRBD1. TRBV21-1 is a documented pseudogene. The length of the CDR3 is 15 residues. The CDR3 spells CASSPSRDRDNEQFF. The CDR3 DNA reads TGTGCCAGCTCACCAAGCCGGGACAGGGACAATGAGCAGTTCTTC.

The genes are TRBV28 and TRBJ2-5; D is undetermined. The CDR3 length is 10 residues. The V gene's germline CDR1 is MDHEN and CDR2 SYDVKM. Trimming removed 8 bases from V and 2 bases from J, with 3 bases in between. CDR3 nucleotides: TGTGCCAGCCAACAAGAGACCCAGTACTTC. It codes for CASQQETQYF.

This clone was seen only a few times. The rearrangement links TRBV29-1 to TRBJ2-7; D tentatively fits TRBD1 or TRBD2 (5 bases each). CDR3 length equals 14 residues. CDR1 SQVTM and CDR2 ANQGSEA come from the germline V gene. The ends were cut back, 4 bases at V and 1 base at J, with 14 bases in the middle. CDR3: CSVAEGPPSYEQYF. The CDR3 coding sequence is TGCAGCGTTGCTGAGGGGCCACCGTCCTACGAGCAGTACTTC.

There are a few counts of this clone. A much larger clonotype is one base distant, so this may be a read error. The chain is built from TRBV7-9 and TRBJ2-5, with 9 nucleotides matching TRBD2. Trimming cost V 7 bases and J 3 bases; bases outside gene matches: 9. This CDR3 has 15 residues. Germline V gene sequence: CDR1 SEHNR, CDR2 FQNEAQ (reference sequence). CDR3 nucleotides: TGTGCCAGCACCAGGCGGCTAGCGGGGAAAGAGACCCAGTACTTC. It is translated as CASTRRLAGKETQYF. The full variable domain, with the rest looked up from reference TRBV7-9 and TRBJ2-5, is DTGVSQNPRHKITKRGQNVTFRCDPISEHNRLYWYRQTLGQGPEFLTYFQNEAQLEKSRLLSDRFSAERPKGSFSTLEIQRTEQGDSAMYLCASTRRLAGKETQYFGPGTRLLVL.